This T cell receptor (beta chain) was recorded in a study of cytomegalovirus exposure and HLA in healthy donors. Across the study: A preliminary data release comprised around 90 million unique TCRs obtained from HLA-typed donors. Study-wide points: Whilst most TCR sequences proved rare, a subset of public TCRs occurred across many donors. There were a few CMV-associated chains whose specificity for CMV antigens was confirmed in vitro.

For this clone: Its target is unknown.

PCR was performed using 60 Vbeta and 13 Jbeta primers. Sequencing was performed with immunoSEQ multiplex PCR; in TCRdb, only in-frame clones are kept and a portion is missing. The sample consists of some 130,000 clones, nearly 80% of them appearing once. There are 17 residues in the CDR3. Germline V lookup: CDR1 WNHNN, CDR2 SYGVQD (reference sequence). V trimming: 7 bases; J trimming: 1 base; junction bases outside the gene matches: 14. The chain has TRBV10-1 and TRBJ1-1; TRBD1 aligns across 8 bases. The sequenced sample was PBMCs. The source of this sequence is a man aged 30 to 39 in good health and CMV-seronegative. The CDR3 is CASTGGIMSNKNTEAFF. CDR3 sequence (DNA): TGCGCCAGCACAGGGGGCATCATGTCGAACAAGAACACTGAAGCTTTCTTT.